The clone carrying this T cell receptor beta chain was seen a single time. The target antigen is unknown. Trimming removed 4 bases from V and 2 bases from J, with 11 bases in between. There are 14 residues in the CDR3. CDR1 and CDR2 from the germline V gene are SEHNR and FQNEAQ (reference sequence). This sample is drawn from a study of neoadjuvant anti-PD-1 for oral cavity cancer. Study results and limitations: After neoadjuvant nivolumab, PBMC T cell clonality was significantly higher in non-responders than responders. Higher pretreatment blood Treg/Th17 ratios correlated with higher pretreatment blood and lower post-treatment tumor TCRbeta clonality.

Profiled with immunoSEQ multiplex PCR; TCRdb holds only in-frame clones, not every one. Of 12,000 to 15,000 clones listed, roughly 71% are singletons. The rearrangement links TRBV7-9 to TRBJ1-1; the D is unclear. The origin of this receptor is a person between 40 and 85 years old with oral cavity squamous cell carcinoma. Material: PBMCs, obtained before nivolumab (anti-PD-1) treatment. CDR3 bases: TGTGCCAGCAGCTACCCTCAGCGAAACACTGAAGCTTTCTTT. This translates into CASSYPQRNTEAFF. Drawing the rest from reference TRBV7-9 and TRBJ1-1, the complete variable domain is DTGVSQNPRHKITKRGQNVTFRCDPISEHNRLYWYRQTLGQGPEFLTYFQNEAQLEKSRLLSDRFSAERPKGSFSTLEIQRTEQGDSAMYLCASSYPQRNTEAFFGQGTRLTVV.